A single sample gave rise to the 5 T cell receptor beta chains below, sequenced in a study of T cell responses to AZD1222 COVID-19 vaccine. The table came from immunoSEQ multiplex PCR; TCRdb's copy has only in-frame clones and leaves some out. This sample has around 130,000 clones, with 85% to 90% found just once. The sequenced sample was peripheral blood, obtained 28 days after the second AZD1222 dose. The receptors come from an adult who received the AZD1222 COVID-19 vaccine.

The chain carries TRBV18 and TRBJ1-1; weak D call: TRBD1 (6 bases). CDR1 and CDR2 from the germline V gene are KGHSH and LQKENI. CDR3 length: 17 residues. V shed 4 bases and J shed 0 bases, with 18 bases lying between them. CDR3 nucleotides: TGTGCCAGCTCACGATACGGGACTGGGGGGCTGAACACTGAAGCTTTCTTT. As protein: CASSRYGTGGLNTEAFF.

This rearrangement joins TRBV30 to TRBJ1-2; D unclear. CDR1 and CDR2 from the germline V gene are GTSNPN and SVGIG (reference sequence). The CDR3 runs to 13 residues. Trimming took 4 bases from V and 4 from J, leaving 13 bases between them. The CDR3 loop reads CAWNPRPAYGYTF. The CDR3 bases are TGTGCCTGGAACCCCCGGCCAGCCTATGGCTACACCTTC. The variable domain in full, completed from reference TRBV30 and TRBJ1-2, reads SQTIHQWPATLVQPVGSPLSLECTVEGTSNPNLYWYRQAAGRGLQLLFYSVGIGQISSEVPQNLSASRPQDRQFILSSKKLLLSDSGFYLCAWNPRPAYGYTFGSGTRLTVV.

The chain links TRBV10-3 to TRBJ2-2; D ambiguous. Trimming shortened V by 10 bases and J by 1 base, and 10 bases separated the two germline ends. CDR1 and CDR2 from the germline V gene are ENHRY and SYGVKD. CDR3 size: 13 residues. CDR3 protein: CATGTENTGELFF. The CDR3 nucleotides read TGTGCCACCGGTACAGAGAACACCGGGGAGCTGTTTTTT.

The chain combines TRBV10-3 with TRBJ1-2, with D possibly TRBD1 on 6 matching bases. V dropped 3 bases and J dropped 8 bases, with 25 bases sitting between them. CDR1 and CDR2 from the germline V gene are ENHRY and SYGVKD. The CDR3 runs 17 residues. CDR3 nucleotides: TGTGCCATCAGTGACCTTAGCCGGACAGCAAGAAATCAGGGCTACACCTTC. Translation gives CAISDLSRTARNQGYTF.

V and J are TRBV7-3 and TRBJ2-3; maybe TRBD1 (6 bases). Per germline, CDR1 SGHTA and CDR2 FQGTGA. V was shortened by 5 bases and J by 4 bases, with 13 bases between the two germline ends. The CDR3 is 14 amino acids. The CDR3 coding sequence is TGTGCCAGCAGCATACAGGGTGGTGCAGATACGCAGTATTTT. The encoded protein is CASSIQGGADTQYF.